Each of the 29 T cell receptor beta chains below was sequenced from the same sample in a study of blood T cell repertoires in COVID-19. The protocol was immunoSEQ multiplex PCR, while the TCRdb copy is restricted to in-frame clones and leaves out a portion. The repertoire includes some 250,000 clones, 82% of them detected once, and around 3.4% sits in the top ten. The material sequenced was peripheral blood. The receptors were gathered from a woman younger than 30 with acute or convalescent COVID-19.

This chain's CDR3 is CASSFRPGLDEQYF. The CDR3 DNA sequence: TGTGCCAGCAGCTTTAGACCAGGTTTAGACGAGCAGTACTTC. The chain couples TRBV5-5 to TRBJ2-7; D gene ambiguous. The CDR3 loop spans 14 amino acids. CDR1 and CDR2 from the germline V gene are SGHKS and YYEKEE (reference sequence). V was trimmed by 2 bases and J by 5 bases, leaving 14 bases between them.

The chain employs TRBV7-2 and TRBJ2-6, with 8 bases that match TRBD1. Germline CDR1 and CDR2: SGHTA and FQGNSA. This CDR3 is built from 15 residues. V lost 4 bases and J lost 3; bases outside the gene matches: 2. The CDR3 loop is CASSWTGFGANVLTF. In nucleotides, the CDR3 is TGTGCCAGCAGCTGGACAGGGTTTGGGGCCAACGTCCTGACTTTC.

The chain employs TRBV7-2 and TRBJ2-3; D possibly corresponds to TRBD2 (7 bases). Trimming removed 6 bases from V and 2 bases from J, with 18 bases in between. CDR1 is SGHTA, CDR2 FQGNSA, per germline. CDR3 size: 16 residues. Here the CDR3 DNA reads TGTGCCAGCAGTTTCCTAGGGGGACTACCCACAGATACGCAGTATTTT. Protein product: CASSFLGGLPTDTQYF.

Written as DNA, the CDR3 is TGTGCCAGCAGCTTAGTATTCGAAGCGGGAGTTTCATCCGAGCAGTTCTTC. Residues: CASSLVFEAGVSSEQFF. This rearrangement joins TRBV7-8 to TRBJ2-1; 8 positions match TRBD2. CDR1 and CDR2 from the germline V gene are SGHVS and FQNEAQ. V trimming: 1 base; J trimming: 10 bases; junction bases outside the gene matches: 15. This CDR3 has 17 amino acids.

Comments on this clone: A much larger clone differs by one base, so this may be a read error. The chain combines TRBV19 with TRBJ2-1, with a possible D match to TRBD2 (5 bases). The CDR3 runs to 13 residues. V lost 1 base and J lost 4, with 5 bases in between. Germline CDR1 and CDR2: LNHDA and SQIVND (reference sequence). CDR3 nucleotide sequence: TGTGCCAGTAGTATAGGCGGGTACAATGAGCAGTTCTTC. Its protein is CASSIGGYNEQFF.

This chain connects TRBV5-5 to TRBJ1-5, with a possible D match to TRBD1 (6 bases). CDR3 length: 16 amino acids. Germline CDR1 SGHKS, CDR2 YYEKEE (reference sequence). The ends were cut back, 6 bases at V and 2 bases at J, with 18 bases in the middle. This chain's CDR3 is CASTLRGGSGNQPQHF. CDR3 sequence (DNA): TGTGCCAGCACCCTCCGAGGGGGTTCCGGCAATCAGCCCCAGCATTTT.

The chain links TRBV6-5 to TRBJ1-2, with D possibly being TRBD1 (5 bases). V was pared by 0 bases and J by 6 bases, with 14 bases between. The germline V gene encodes CDR1 MNHEY and CDR2 SVGAGI. This CDR3 spans 15 amino acids. The CDR3 protein is CASSYSTAGSNGYTF. CDR3 nucleotide sequence: TGTGCCAGCAGTTACTCGACCGCAGGGTCGAATGGCTACACCTTC.

The V call is TRBV12-3 or TRBV12-4, the J call TRBJ1-4; D unresolved. The CDR3 sequence is 12 residues long. Trimming took off 6 bases at V and 10 bases at J, with 12 bases between the two ends. CDR3 sequence reads: CASSTNSLKLFF. The CDR3 DNA is TGTGCCAGCAGCACGAACTCACTAAAACTGTTTTTT.

The gene calls are TRBV11-3 and TRBJ2-2; D may be TRBD1 (6 bases). With 5 bases removed from V and 7 bases from J, the gap between germline ends came to 17 bases. The CDR3 contains 15 residues. Germline V gene sequence: CDR1 SGHNT, CDR2 YENEEA. This chain's CDR3 is CASSAPRDKVGELFF. DNA of the CDR3: TGTGCCAGCAGCGCCCCCCGGGACAAAGTCGGGGAGCTGTTTTTT.

The chain has TRBV2 and TRBJ2-1; D is uncertain. Germline CDR1 reads SNHLY; CDR2 reads FYNNEI. The CDR3 sequence is 13 residues long. The germline V and J ends were trimmed by 4 bases and 11 bases, with 15 bases remaining between them. The CDR3 sequence is CASSVDLSSQQFF. In nucleotides, the CDR3 is TGTGCCAGCAGTGTGGATCTTTCTAGTCAGCAGTTCTTC.

The chain has TRBV19 and TRBJ2-6; 8 bases align to TRBD1. This CDR3 has 19 amino acids. Per the germline V gene, CDR1 is LNHDA and CDR2 is SQIVND (reference sequence). Trimming removed 6 bases from V and 3 bases from J; junction bases left unmatched: 16. CDR3 coding DNA: TGTGCCAGTAGCCCGATAGGGGGTCCAGGGGGCGGTGGGGCCAACGTCCTGACTTTC. This codes for CASSPIGGPGGGGANVLTF.

CDR3 DNA sequence: TGTGCCAGCTCACCAGCGAGGCCGGACAGTAGAAACACCGGGGAGCTGTTTTTT. It codes for CASSPARPDSRNTGELFF. The V call is TRBV18, the J call TRBJ2-2, with D tentatively TRBD1 (6 bases). The CDR3 extends over 18 amino acids. Trimming cost V 2 bases and J 2 bases, with 18 bases left between them. Germline loops: CDR1 KGHSH, CDR2 LQKENI.

This chain links TRBV5-1 with TRBJ2-3; a possible D gene is TRBD2 (5 bases). This CDR3 has 15 residues. Trimming cost V 0 bases and J 4 bases, with 12 bases left between them. Per the germline V gene, CDR1 is SGHRS and CDR2 is YFSETQ. CDR3 protein: CASSLDGGSADTQYF. The CDR3, as DNA: TGCGCCAGCAGCTTGGATGGTGGGAGCGCAGATACGCAGTATTTT.

The chain has TRBV7-6 and TRBJ2-2; D unresolved. V was shortened by 2 bases and J by 5 bases, with 6 bases between the two germline ends. Germline V gene lookup returns CDR1 SGHVS and CDR2 FNYEAQ. This CDR3 contains 13 residues. CDR3 sequence: CASSLFRTGELFF. The CDR3 DNA reads as TGTGCCAGCAGCTTATTCCGGACCGGGGAGCTGTTTTTT.

The rearrangement links TRBV4-1 to TRBJ2-1, with 7 bases that match TRBD1. The CDR3 has 17 amino acids. Germline assignment: CDR1 MGHRA and CDR2 YSYEKL. The J segment lost 2 bases and the V segment lost 0 bases, leaving 7 bases of the junction unmatched. CDR3 region: CASSQEWAGGAYNEQFF. The CDR3 nucleotides are TGCGCCAGCAGCCAAGAGTGGGCAGGGGGTGCCTACAATGAGCAGTTCTTC.

The CDR3 DNA is TGTGCCAGTAGTATTCAGGGGGTGGAGAACACTGAAGCTTTCTTT. This gives the protein CASSIQGVENTEAFF. The chain links TRBV19 to TRBJ1-1; 7 bases fit TRBD1. CDR3 length equals 15 residues. The germline CDR1 and CDR2 sequences are LNHDA and SQIVND (reference sequence). V trimming: 3 bases; J trimming: 1 base; junction bases outside the gene matches: 5.

The rearrangement joins TRBV6-5 to TRBJ2-2; 11 positions agree with TRBD2. CDR1 MNHEY and CDR2 SVGAGI come from the germline V gene. Germline trimming cut 2 bases from V and 7 bases from J; bases unmatched to any gene: 3. CDR3 length equals 15 residues. DNA for the CDR3: TGTGCCAGCAGTTACGTAACTAGCGGGAGCGGGGAGCTGTTTTTT. Translation: CASSYVTSGSGELFF.

Worth noting for this clone: The sample carries other DNA sequences with the same CDR3. The chain has TRBV5-1 and TRBJ2-7; a weak D match, TRBD2 (5 bases). CDR1 is SGHRS and CDR2 is YFSETQ in the germline V gene. Trimming took 1 base from V and 3 from J, leaving 5 bases between them. The CDR3 runs 12 residues. DNA of the CDR3: TGCGCCAGCAGCTTGACTAGCTACGAGCAGTACTTC. Protein sequence: CASSLTSYEQYF.

The rearrangement uses TRBV4-3 and TRBJ2-1, with a possible D match to TRBD1 (5 bases). The V gene lost 3 bases and the J gene lost 2 bases, with 17 bases spanning the gap. The germline CDR1 and CDR2 sequences are LGHNA and YSLEER. This CDR3 has 17 residues. The CDR3 sequence: CASSHDRLLNTYNEQFF. The DNA of the CDR3 is TGCGCCAGCAGCCACGACAGACTCCTTAATACCTACAATGAGCAGTTCTTC.

The V call is TRBV29-1, the J call TRBJ2-1, with 7 nucleotides matching TRBD2. The CDR3 runs 13 residues. Germline V gene sequence: CDR1 SQVTM, CDR2 ANQGSEA. V was clipped by 5 bases and J by 7 bases; unmatched bases: 8. The CDR3 nucleotides read TGCAGCGTTCTGGGGGGGGAATCGAATGAGCAGTTCTTC. Protein sequence: CSVLGGESNEQFF.

The genes are TRBV7-2 and TRBJ2-1; 11 nucleotides agree with TRBD2. CDR3 length: 15 amino acids. Germline-derived CDR1 and CDR2 are SGHTA and FQGNSA. V trimming: 5 bases; J trimming: 8 bases; junction bases outside the gene matches: 8. The CDR3 DNA reads as TGTGCCAGCAGCCCCGCCGGGACTAGCGGTTATGAGCAGTTCTTC. It codes for CASSPAGTSGYEQFF.

This clone came up a few times. The rearrangement joins TRBV7-6 to TRBJ1-6, with 8 positions matching TRBD1. V lost 5 bases to trimming and J lost 5 bases; unmatched junction nucleotides: 5. The germline V gene encodes CDR1 SGHVS and CDR2 FNYEAQ. There are 15 residues in the CDR3. The CDR3: CASSAGQANNSPLHF. CDR3 sequence (DNA): TGTGCCAGCAGCGCGGGACAGGCAAATAATTCACCCCTCCACTTT.

This chain links TRBV15 with TRBJ2-1; D is possibly TRBD1 (6 bases). Germline lookup yields CDR1 LNHNV and CDR2 YYDKDF (reference sequence). V dropped 2 bases and J dropped 4 bases, with 21 bases sitting between them. The CDR3 runs 18 residues. The CDR3 reads CATSRLINRVRPYNEQFF. In DNA form, the CDR3 reads TGTGCCACCAGCAGACTTATCAACAGGGTCAGACCATACAATGAGCAGTTCTTC.

The chain links TRBV6-2 or TRBV6-3 to TRBJ1-6, with 9 bases lining up with TRBD1. The germline V gene encodes CDR1 MNHEY and CDR2 SVGEGT. CDR3 length: 15 amino acids. Trimming removed 6 bases from V and 8 bases from J; junction bases left unmatched: 8. In DNA, the CDR3 is TGTGCCAGCAGCCCAGACAGGGGGTATGATTCACCCCTCCACTTT. This sequence encodes CASSPDRGYDSPLHF.

This chain uses TRBV4-2 with TRBJ1-2; 9 positions agree with TRBD1. The V gene's germline CDR1 is LGHNA and CDR2 YNFKEQ. V lost 5 bases, J lost 3 bases, and 7 bases stayed unmatched. This CDR3 region has 15 residues. The chain's CDR3 is CASSTPRTGDYGYTF. The CDR3 nucleotides read TGTGCCAGCAGCACCCCCCGGACAGGGGACTATGGCTACACCTTC.

This clone occurred a few times. The chain is built from TRBV10-3 and TRBJ2-7, with D maybe TRBD1 (5 bases). Trimming took off 0 bases at V and 6 bases at J, with 24 bases between the two ends. The CDR3 sequence is 18 residues long. Germline CDR1 ENHRY, CDR2 SYGVKD. CDR3 nucleotide sequence: TGTGCCATCAGTGAGTCGATATTGGCCATCCAGGGCAATGGCGAGCAGTACTTC. It is translated as CAISESILAIQGNGEQYF.

The rearrangement joins TRBV19 to TRBJ2-4; D call uncertain. This CDR3 comprises 17 residues. Germline-derived CDR1 and CDR2 are LNHDA and SQIVND (reference sequence). Deletions cut 4 bases from V and 3 bases from J, with 19 bases between. Written as DNA, the CDR3 is TGTGCCAGTAGTACAGACGTCCTCGGAGTGCACAAAAACATTCAGTACTTC. Protein sequence: CASSTDVLGVHKNIQYF.

This chain connects TRBV27 to TRBJ1-5; D possibly corresponds to TRBD1 (5 bases). V lost 3 bases and J lost 4, with 22 bases in between. The CDR3 is made up of 18 amino acids. Germline V gene sequence: CDR1 MNHEY, CDR2 SMNVEV (reference sequence). CDR3 amino acids: CASSFLGPGGLMNQPQHF. The CDR3 nucleotides read TGTGCCAGCAGTTTTCTCGGCCCCGGGGGACTAATGAATCAGCCCCAGCATTTT.

The genes are TRBV27 and TRBJ1-1; D is possibly TRBD1 (6 bases). Germline V gene sequence: CDR1 MNHEY, CDR2 SMNVEV (reference sequence). Trimming removed 4 bases at V and 8 bases at J, with 11 bases between. CDR3 size: 12 residues. The CDR3 nucleotides read TGTGCCAGCAGTTCGTGGCAGGGGGAAGCTTTCTTT. This sequence encodes CASSSWQGEAFF.